The 25 T cell receptor beta chains below all came from one sample that was sequenced in a study of cytomegalovirus exposure and HLA in healthy donors. Using immunoSEQ multiplex PCR, the repertoire was profiled, and TCRdb retains in-frame clones only, with some absent. The top ten clones hold roughly 7.3% of a sample with 55,000 to 80,000 clones, 95% of them seen once. The sequenced sample consisted of PBMCs. These receptors all stem from a woman in her late teens or twenties in good health and CMV-seropositive.

This chain connects TRBV5-8 to TRBJ2-6; a weak D match, TRBD2 (6 bases). The CDR3 has 16 residues. Trimming pared 4 bases from V and 0 bases from J, leaving 11 bases between. Per the germline V gene, CDR1 is SGHTS and CDR2 is YDEGEE. CDR3 residues: CASSLGLTSGANVLTF. DNA of the CDR3: TGTGCCAGCAGCCTGGGACTGACCTCTGGGGCCAACGTCCTGACTTTC.

The gene calls are TRBV29-1 and TRBJ2-1, with D hard to call. The CDR3 totals 11 residues. Germline-derived CDR1 and CDR2 are SQVTM and ANQGSEA. V was cut by 8 bases and J by 7 bases, with 12 bases left in between. This CDR3 reads CSIHLRNEQFF. The CDR3 DNA reads as TGCAGCATCCACTTGAGAAATGAGCAGTTCTTC.

This rearrangement joins TRBV10-3 to TRBJ2-1, with 8 bases that match TRBD2. Per germline, CDR1 ENHRY and CDR2 SYGVKD. The length of the CDR3 is 15 residues. The V segment lost 3 bases and the J segment 5 bases; nucleotides outside the gene matches: 6. This CDR3 is CAISDSAGDHNEQFF. The CDR3 DNA is TGTGCCATCAGTGATTCAGCGGGAGACCACAATGAGCAGTTCTTC.

The chain employs TRBV23-1 and TRBJ2-7, with a possible D match to TRBD2 (6 bases). TRBV23-1 is recorded as an ORF, its role being uncertain. The V end was cut by 6 bases, the J end by 1 base, with 19 bases between. The CDR3 covers 16 residues. The CDR3 sequence is CASSLNPGTGSYEQYF. The CDR3 DNA sequence: TGCGCCAGCAGCCTAAACCCCGGGACTGGATCCTACGAGCAGTACTTC.

The chain uses TRBV28 and TRBJ1-3; the D gene is possibly TRBD1 (5 bases). Trimming cost V 0 bases and J 4 bases, with 13 bases left between them. This CDR3 has 16 amino acids. Per the germline V gene, CDR1 is MDHEN and CDR2 is SYDVKM. As DNA, the CDR3 is TGTGCCAGCAGTTTATGGGAGGGGTCAGTGGGAAACACCATATATTTT. Its protein product is CASSLWEGSVGNTIYF. Combining the CDR3 with reference TRBV28 and TRBJ1-3 gives the whole variable domain DVKVTQSSRYLVKRTGEKVFLECVQDMDHENMFWYRQDPGLGLRLIYFSYDVKMKEKGDIPEGYSVSREKKERFSLILESASTNQTSMYLCASSLWEGSVGNTIYFGEGSWLTVV.

The chain links TRBV29-1 to TRBJ1-1, with 8 bases matching TRBD1. CDR1 is SQVTM, CDR2 ANQGSEA, per germline. V shed 6 bases and J 1 base; nucleotides not matched to a gene: 7. CDR3 length: 14 amino acids. In DNA, the CDR3 is TGCAGCGTCCGCAGGGGGCCCACGAACACTGAAGCTTTCTTT. Protein product: CSVRRGPTNTEAFF.

The chain employs TRBV29-1 and TRBJ2-1; D ambiguous. The germline V gene has CDR1 SQVTM and CDR2 ANQGSEA. With 6 bases removed from V and 0 bases from J, the gap between germline ends came to 6 bases. This CDR3 has 12 residues. For the CDR3, the DNA is TGCAGCGTCCGGAGCTCCTACAATGAGCAGTTCTTC. Its protein product is CSVRSSYNEQFF.

The chain uses TRBV7-2 and TRBJ2-5; 11 bases are a match to TRBD2. Germline-derived CDR1 and CDR2 are SGHTA and FQGNSA. Losses at the gene ends were 5 bases for V and 5 bases for J; bases not matched to a gene: 7. This CDR3 comprises 15 residues. The CDR3 spells CASSLELAGAETQYF. The CDR3 region has the DNA TGTGCCAGCAGCCTCGAACTAGCGGGGGCCGAGACCCAGTACTTC.

This rearrangement joins TRBV5-5 to TRBJ2-3, with a weak D call TRBD2 (6 bases). The CDR3 spans 14 residues. V was pared by 2 bases and J by 4 bases, with 11 bases between. Germline loops: CDR1 SGHKS, CDR2 YYEKEE (reference sequence). CDR3 coding DNA: TGTGCCAGCAGCTTCCGACTAGAAGCAGATACGCAGTATTTT. This codes for CASSFRLEADTQYF.

The J gene is TRBJ1-5, the V gene TRBV19, with D possibly matching TRBD1 (5 bases). Trimming took off 1 base at V and 0 bases at J, with 13 bases between the two ends. The CDR3 covers 17 residues. Germline-derived CDR1 and CDR2 are LNHDA and SQIVND (reference sequence). The CDR3 DNA reads as TGTGCCAGTAGTATAGGACTCGGGAGGGGTAGCAATCAGCCCCAGCATTTT. Protein: CASSIGLGRGSNQPQHF.

The chain recombines TRBV4-1 with TRBJ2-7; 8 bases match TRBD1. V dropped 3 bases and J dropped 5; count of bases not matched to a gene: 12. The germline gives CDR1 MGHRA, CDR2 YSYEKL. CDR3 length: 16 amino acids. In nucleotides, the CDR3 is TGCGCCAGCAGCCAGGTTGGGACAGGTGGCACCGACGAGCAGTACTTC. Encoded protein: CASSQVGTGGTDEQYF.

The chain employs TRBV27 and TRBJ2-1; TRBD2 agrees at 8 bases. This CDR3 contains 15 residues. Trimming cost V 2 bases and J 6 bases; bases outside gene matches: 6. Germline CDR1 MNHEY, CDR2 SMNVEV (reference sequence). The CDR3 loop reads CASSLNGGAANEQFF. The CDR3 DNA follows: TGTGCCAGCAGTTTAAACGGGGGGGCGGCCAATGAGCAGTTCTTC.

The J gene is TRBJ1-2, the V gene TRBV11-2; no reliable D call. The V and J ends lost 0 bases and 0 bases respectively, with 5 bases between them. This CDR3 spans 14 amino acids. Germline CDR1 SGHAT, CDR2 FQNNGV. CDR3 nucleotides: TGTGCCAGCAGCTTAGAGACAACTAACTATGGCTACACCTTC. As protein: CASSLETTNYGYTF.

V usage is TRBV11-1 and J usage is TRBJ2-2, with 10 nucleotides matching TRBD2. The V segment lost 2 bases and the J segment 7 bases; nucleotides outside the gene matches: 4. This CDR3 is built from 15 residues. Germline values: CDR1 SGHAT, CDR2 FQDESV (reference sequence). The CDR3 DNA reads as TGTGCCAGCAGCTTAAGCGGGAGGGTAGGCGGGGAGCTGTTTTTT. This sequence encodes CASSLSGRVGGELFF.

The chain recombines TRBV2 with TRBJ2-1; 10 bases match TRBD2. This CDR3 is 16 amino acids long. Trimming took 4 bases from V and 2 from J; bases not matched to a gene: 5. CDR1 and CDR2 from the germline V gene are SNHLY and FYNNEI. In DNA form, the CDR3 reads TGTGCCAGCAGTGTTAGCGGGAGGCGGACCTACAATGAGCAGTTCTTC. Amino acid sequence: CASSVSGRRTYNEQFF.

V usage is TRBV7-2 and J usage is TRBJ2-7; 13 nucleotides agree with TRBD2. The germline V gene has CDR1 SGHTA and CDR2 FQGNSA. This CDR3 comprises 15 residues. J lost 5 bases, V lost 3 bases, and 4 bases had no gene match. CDR3 DNA sequence: TGTGCCAGCAGCTTTACTAGCGGGGGGGCCCACGAGCAGTACTTC. This codes for CASSFTSGGAHEQYF.

The chain combines TRBV7-2 with TRBJ2-5, with 10 positions matching TRBD2. Germline lookup yields CDR1 SGHTA and CDR2 FQGNSA. This CDR3 has 16 residues. V trimming: 1 base; J trimming: 2 bases; junction bases outside the gene matches: 4. The CDR3, as DNA: TGTGCCAGCAGCTTAGGGCTAGCGGGGGCTCAAGAGACCCAGTACTTC. This translates into CASSLGLAGAQETQYF.

This chain uses TRBV7-9 with TRBJ2-5; TRBD2 is a possible D gene (6 bases). The CDR3 has 13 residues. Germline CDR1 and CDR2: SEHNR and FQNEAQ (reference sequence). V lost 5 bases, J lost 5 bases, and 12 bases lay in between. The CDR3 loop reads CASSQEGWETQYF. Written as DNA, the CDR3 is TGTGCCAGCAGCCAGGAGGGGTGGGAGACCCAGTACTTC.

The CDR3 DNA reads as TGCAGCGTTTCTATTTGGGGGGATTCCTATGGCTACACCTTC. It encodes CSVSIWGDSYGYTF. The V and J genes are TRBV29-1 and TRBJ1-2; the D gene is possibly TRBD1 (5 bases). V shed 5 bases and J shed 4 bases, with 17 bases lying between them. This CDR3 is 14 amino acids long. Germline V lookup: CDR1 SQVTM, CDR2 ANQGSEA. The whole variable domain, filled in from reference TRBV29-1 and TRBJ1-2, reads SAVISQKPSRDICQRGTSLTIQCQVDSQVTMMFWYRQQPGQSLTLIATANQGSEATYESGFVIDKFPISRPNLTFSTLTVSNMSPEDSSIYLCSVSIWGDSYGYTFGSGTRLTVV.

This chain joins TRBV27 and TRBJ2-3; TRBD2 matches at 8 bases. The germline V gene encodes CDR1 MNHEY and CDR2 SMNVEV (reference sequence). The CDR3 runs to 16 residues. Unmatched junction bases numbered 9, after V lost 3 bases and J lost 4 bases. DNA of the CDR3: TGTGCCAGCAGTTTCATAGGGACTAGAAATCCAGATACGCAGTATTTT. Protein sequence: CASSFIGTRNPDTQYF.

The chain joins TRBV6-5 to TRBJ2-2; D is unclear. The V gene lost 5 bases and the J gene lost 6 bases, with 7 bases spanning the gap. CDR3 length: 12 residues. Germline CDR1 reads MNHEY; CDR2 reads SVGAGI. The CDR3 here is CASSPPSGELFF. The CDR3 DNA reads TGTGCCAGCAGTCCCCCTTCCGGGGAGCTGTTTTTT.

The rearrangement links TRBV5-4 to TRBJ2-2, with a weak D call TRBD1 (6 bases). Trimming removed 3 bases from V and 4 bases from J, with 16 bases in between. The CDR3 is made up of 16 amino acids. The germline V gene encodes CDR1 SGHNT and CDR2 YYREEE (reference sequence). CDR3 nucleotides: TGTGCCAGCAGCTCGGCAGGGGTACAGGGCACCGGGGAGCTGTTTTTT. Amino acids: CASSSAGVQGTGELFF.

The chain recombines TRBV30 with TRBJ2-1; 10 bases match TRBD1. Germline CDR1 and CDR2: GTSNPN and SVGIG (reference sequence). The CDR3 consists of 19 residues. Losses at the gene ends were 5 bases for V and 5 bases for J; bases not matched to a gene: 21. This chain's CDR3 is CAWAYFVTGGVVGNNEQFF. The CDR3 DNA is TGTGCCTGGGCCTACTTTGTGACAGGGGGCGTTGTTGGCAACAATGAGCAGTTCTTC.

V usage is TRBV19 and J usage is TRBJ2-7; TRBD2 might be the D (5 bases). Trimming took off 1 base at V and 0 bases at J, with 10 bases between the two ends. The germline gives CDR1 LNHDA, CDR2 SQIVND (reference sequence). The CDR3 covers 15 residues. CDR3 bases: TGTGCCAGTAGTATAGCTTCCGGGAACTCCTACGAGCAGTACTTC. This codes for CASSIASGNSYEQYF.

CDR3 sequence: CASSSTGAPNTEAFF. The CDR3 nucleotides are TGTGCCAGCAGCTCTACAGGGGCTCCGAACACTGAAGCTTTCTTT. The chain uses TRBV7-2 and TRBJ1-1; 7 bases align to TRBD1. V lost 4 bases, J lost 1 base, and 6 bases stayed unmatched. CDR3 size: 15 residues. In germline, CDR1 is SGHTA, CDR2 FQGNSA.